These 12 T cell receptor beta chains originate from one sample sequenced in a study of blood T cell repertoires in COVID-19. The assay was immunoSEQ multiplex PCR, and TCRdb's table has in-frame clones only and misses some. The sample contains 60,000 to 90,000 clones, around 80% of which appear only once. Sequencing was performed on peripheral blood. Receptors were obtained from a man aged 60-69 years with active or convalescent COVID-19.

This rearrangement joins TRBV5-4 to TRBJ2-2; 10 nucleotides agree with TRBD2. Germline trimming cut 2 bases from V and 4 bases from J; bases unmatched to any gene: 5. This CDR3 contains 16 residues. CDR1 is SGHNT and CDR2 is YYREEE in the germline V gene (reference sequence). The CDR3 is CASSFGTSVGTGELFF. The CDR3 bases are TGTGCCAGCAGCTTCGGGACTAGCGTCGGCACCGGGGAGCTGTTTTTT. The whole variable domain, remainder taken from reference TRBV5-4 and TRBJ2-2, is ETGVTQSPTHLIKTRGQQVTLRCSSQSGHNTVSWYQQALGQGPQFIFQYYREEENGRGNFPPRFSGLQFPNYSSELNVNALELDDSALYLCASSFGTSVGTGELFFGEGSRLTVL.

The genes are TRBV7-2 and TRBJ1-1, with D possibly TRBD1 on 6 matching bases. The germline V gene encodes CDR1 SGHTA and CDR2 FQGNSA. V lost 1 base to trimming and J lost 3 bases, with 21 bases between them. The CDR3 has 18 residues. The CDR3 sequence is CASSLGPGVGRWDTEAFF. Written as DNA, the CDR3 is TGTGCCAGCAGCTTAGGTCCAGGGGTAGGCCGGTGGGACACTGAAGCTTTCTTT.

V gene TRBV19 combines with J gene TRBJ1-3, with 7 nucleotides matching TRBD1. This CDR3 is built from 14 residues. V lost 7 bases, J lost 0 bases, and 3 bases stayed unmatched. CDR1 and CDR2 (germline): LNHDA, SQIVND (reference sequence). CDR3 nucleotides: TGTGCCAGTATGAGGGACAGCTCTGGAAACACCATATATTTT. This codes for CASMRDSSGNTIYF.

The J gene is TRBJ2-2, the V gene TRBV6-1; the D gene is possibly TRBD2 (5 bases). CDR1 is MNHNS and CDR2 is SASEGT in the germline V gene. V dropped 2 bases and J dropped 4 bases, with 11 bases sitting between them. The CDR3 extends over 15 amino acids. CDR3 DNA: TGTGCCAGCAGTGAATTCGCAGCGGTCACCGGGGAGCTGTTTTTT. This gives the protein CASSEFAAVTGELFF.

The chain combines TRBV4-3 with TRBJ2-3; 9 nucleotides line up with TRBD2. CDR3 length: 16 amino acids. Germline CDR1 reads LGHNA; CDR2 reads YSLEER. V lost 0 bases and J lost 7; bases outside the gene matches: 8. CDR3 residues: CASSQESAGGRNTQYF. In DNA form, the CDR3 reads TGCGCCAGCAGCCAAGAGTCCGCGGGGGGGAGAAATACGCAGTATTTT.

In DNA, the CDR3 is TGCAGCGCCGGAGAGGGGAGGAACTCTGGAAACACCATATATTTT. Translation gives CSAGEGRNSGNTIYF. The chain combines TRBV29-1 with TRBJ1-3; possible D gene TRBD1, 5 bases. V lost 7 bases and J lost 0, with 16 bases in between. The CDR3 runs to 15 residues. Germline-derived CDR1 and CDR2 are SQVTM and ANQGSEA.

The chain combines TRBV6-4 with TRBJ1-2, with D possibly TRBD1 on 6 matching bases. CDR3 length: 14 amino acids. Germline-derived CDR1 and CDR2 are MRHNA and SNTAGT. Trimming left V 3 bases short and J 4 bases short, with 12 bases between. CDR3 region: CASSENQQGYGYTF. Written as DNA, the CDR3 is TGTGCCAGCAGTGAGAATCAACAGGGCTATGGCTACACCTTC.

This chain connects TRBV29-1 to TRBJ1-1; 7 bases agree with TRBD1. V shed 7 bases and J 1 base; nucleotides not matched to a gene: 9. The germline gives CDR1 SQVTM, CDR2 ANQGSEA. The CDR3 is 14 residues long. The CDR3 region has the DNA TGCAGCGCCATTACAGGGGTGGGGAACACTGAAGCTTTCTTT. Residues: CSAITGVGNTEAFF.

V is TRBV11-2 and J is TRBJ1-1; 10 bases are a match to TRBD1. This CDR3 is 16 amino acids long. Germline CDR1 reads SGHAT; CDR2 reads FQNNGV. V shed 3 bases and J 0 bases; nucleotides not matched to a gene: 4. This CDR3 reads CASSFGGQGLNTEAFF. The CDR3 DNA sequence: TGTGCCAGCAGCTTCGGGGGACAGGGGTTGAACACTGAAGCTTTCTTT.

This rearrangement joins TRBV5-4 to TRBJ1-4; maybe TRBD1 (5 bases). The CDR3 consists of 15 residues. Trimming removed 3 bases at V and 0 bases at J, with 9 bases between. Per germline, CDR1 SGHNT and CDR2 YYREEE (reference sequence). The CDR3 region is CASSSPGSTNEKLFF. CDR3 nucleotide sequence: TGTGCCAGCAGCTCCCCAGGGTCAACTAATGAAAAACTGTTTTTT.

The gene calls are TRBV21-1 and TRBJ2-7; the listed D gene, TRBD1, was not tested against the DNA. TRBV21-1 is a pseudogene. CDR3 length: 16 amino acids. The CDR3 nucleotides are TGTGCCAGCAGCAAAAAGCCCACAGGGGAATGGCACGAGCAGTACTTC. It yields the protein CASSKKPTGEWHEQYF.

This clone appeared once. J is TRBJ1-5 and V is TRBV19; D call uncertain. The germline V gene encodes CDR1 LNHDA and CDR2 SQIVND (reference sequence). V was clipped by 3 bases and J by 1 base, with 13 bases between them. The CDR3 sequence is 16 residues long. The DNA of the CDR3 is TGTGCCAGTAGTATCATGCTGGCCACCAGCAATCAGCCCCAGCATTTT. It translates to CASSIMLATSNQPQHF.